A single sample gave rise to the 23 T cell receptor beta chains below, sequenced in a study of T cells after yellow fever vaccination. TCRdb re-called the 5' RACE reads with MiXCR, one entry per CDR3 protein. Here the sample spans 250,000 to 400,000 distinct CDR3 sequences, 3.5% to 4.5% being singletons. Sequences were derived from PBMCs, sampled 15 days after the yellow fever booster vaccination. Source of these receptors: a man aged 18-30 years who received the YFV17D yellow fever vaccine.

In this sample, this clonotype turned up a few times. The CDR3 nucleotides read TGTGCCAGCAGCCCCCCCGGGACAAGGGTCTCTGGGGCCAACGTCCTGACTTTC. Its translation is CASSPPGTRVSGANVLTF. This sequence joins TRBV6-6 and TRBJ2-6; possible D gene TRBD1, 6 bases. CDR1 MNHNY and CDR2 SVGAGI come from the germline V gene (reference sequence). This CDR3 is 18 amino acids long. The ends were cut back, 6 bases at V and 0 bases at J, with 18 bases in the middle.

The rearrangement joins TRBV6-2 or TRBV6-3 to TRBJ2-1; D gene ambiguous. The ends were cut back, 6 bases at V and 9 bases at J, with 9 bases in the middle. The CDR3 runs to 11 residues. From germline, CDR1 is MNHEY and CDR2 SVGEGT. CDR3 DNA sequence: TGTGCCAGCAGACACGATGTTGAGCAGTTCTTC. Protein sequence: CASRHDVEQFF.

The table lists this clonotype with many counts. The chain employs TRBV12-3 or TRBV12-4 and TRBJ1-1; D is possibly TRBD1 (5 bases). V lost 1 base and J 3 bases, leaving 12 bases between the germline ends. The CDR3 loop spans 15 amino acids. CDR3 sequence reads: CASSLGGGLDTEAFF. In nucleotides, the CDR3 is TGTGCCAGCAGTTTAGGTGGGGGATTAGACACTGAAGCTTTCTTT.

Only a few counts were recorded for this clonotype. V is TRBV20-1 and J is TRBJ1-2, with TRBD1 as a possible D gene (5 bases). Germline-derived CDR1 and CDR2 are DFQATT and SNEGSKA (reference sequence). V was shortened by 5 bases and J by 1 base, with 11 bases between the two germline ends. This CDR3 has 13 residues. The CDR3 reads CSAETEYNYGYTF. As DNA, the CDR3 is TGCAGTGCTGAGACAGAGTATAACTATGGCTACACCTTC.

This clonotype showed up many times. The chain employs TRBV7-9 and TRBJ2-3, with D perhaps TRBD2 (6 bases). CDR3 size: 15 residues. Germline V gene data show CDR1 as SEHNR and CDR2 as FQNEAQ (reference sequence). Trimming removed 3 bases from V and 0 bases from J, with 10 bases in between. CDR3 DNA: TGTGCCAGCAGCTTTAAACGGGGGAGCACAGATACGCAGTATTTT. This gives the protein CASSFKRGSTDTQYF. The variable domain in full, completed from reference TRBV7-9 and TRBJ2-3, reads DTGVSQNPRHKITKRGQNVTFRCDPISEHNRLYWYRQTLGQGPEFLTYFQNEAQLEKSRLLSDRFSAERPKGSFSTLEIQRTEQGDSAMYLCASSFKRGSTDTQYFGPGTRLTVL.

This clonotype was recorded many times. The chain has TRBV7-2 and TRBJ2-3, with 13 bases matching TRBD2. V was pared by 5 bases and J by 1 base, with 3 bases of the junction left unmatched. From germline, CDR1 is SGHTA and CDR2 FQGNSA. The CDR3 sequence is 16 residues long. The CDR3 loop reads CASSDGLAGGTDTQYF. CDR3 sequence (DNA): TGTGCCAGCAGCGACGGACTAGCGGGGGGCACAGATACGCAGTATTTT.

The chain couples TRBV7-9 to TRBJ2-7; D possibly uses TRBD1 or TRBD2 (5 bases each). Germline CDR1 and CDR2: SEHNR and FQNEAQ (reference sequence). V gave up 5 bases and J gave up 0 bases, with 8 bases separating them. The CDR3 has 13 residues. The CDR3 sequence is CASSGDGSYEQYV. In nucleotides, the CDR3 is TGTGCCAGCAGCGGGGACGGCTCCTACGAGCAGTACGTC.

J is TRBJ2-7 and V is TRBV12-3 or TRBV12-4, with 13 bases identical to TRBD2. The CDR3 sequence is 15 residues long. The V gene end was trimmed by 6 bases and the J gene end by 4 bases; junction bases not matched to a gene: 6. CDR3 region: CASRNGLAGDYEQYF. The CDR3 DNA follows: TGTGCCAGCAGAAACGGACTAGCGGGGGATTACGAGCAGTACTTC.

This clonotype came up many times. The CDR3 loop reads CASSYLQGVGTEAFF. For the CDR3, the DNA is TGTGCCAGCAGTTATCTACAGGGAGTGGGCACTGAAGCTTTCTTT. This rearrangement joins TRBV27 to TRBJ1-1; D perhaps matches TRBD1 (6 bases). V lost 4 bases and J 4 bases, leaving 16 bases between the germline ends. This CDR3 is built from 15 residues. CDR1 is MNHEY, CDR2 SMNVEV, per germline (reference sequence).

This clonotype occurred many times. V gene TRBV6-1 combines with J gene TRBJ2-3; D is undetermined. V lost 2 bases and J 6 bases, leaving 9 bases between the germline ends. This CDR3 spans 13 amino acids. In germline, CDR1 is MNHNS, CDR2 SASEGT. In DNA, the CDR3 is TGTGCCAGCAGTGAAATTCAGAGGGATACGCAGTATTTT. It codes for CASSEIQRDTQYF.

This clonotype was counted at least ten times. The chain couples TRBV7-2 to TRBJ2-5; D is perhaps TRBD2 (6 bases). The CDR3 runs 13 residues. Germline assignment: CDR1 SGHTA and CDR2 FQGNSA. V was pared by 8 bases and J by 6 bases, with 16 bases between. The CDR3 protein is CASVMGEEKTQYF. In DNA, the CDR3 is TGTGCCAGCGTCATGGGGGAGGAGAAGACCCAGTACTTC. Full variable domain (remainder filled in from reference TRBV7-2 and TRBJ2-5): GAGVSQSPSNKVTEKGKDVELRCDPISGHTALYWYRQSLGQGLEFLIYFQGNSAPDKSGLPSDRFSAERTGGSVSTLTIQRTQQEDSAVYLCASVMGEEKTQYFGPGTRLLVL.

This clonotype has at least ten counts. CDR3 residues: CASSADIPVGRPQHF. In nucleotides, the CDR3 is TGTGCCAGCAGCGCCGACATCCCGGTGGGGCGGCCCCAGCATTTT. The gene calls are TRBV7-9 and TRBJ1-5; D is possibly TRBD1 (5 bases). The CDR3 runs 15 residues. The germline V gene encodes CDR1 SEHNR and CDR2 FQNEAQ (reference sequence). The V gene lost 5 bases and the J gene lost 9 bases, with 20 bases spanning the gap.

In its sample, this clonotype was seen a few times. The V gene is TRBV7-2, the J gene TRBJ2-3; 9 nucleotides align to TRBD1. CDR1 and CDR2 (germline): SGHTA, FQGNSA. This CDR3 has 14 amino acids. The V and J ends lost 5 bases and 6 bases, in that order; junction bases with no gene match: 6. CDR3 amino acids: CASSPAQGADTQYF. In nucleotides, the CDR3 is TGTGCCAGCAGCCCGGCACAGGGGGCGGATACGCAGTATTTT.

This clonotype was seen many times. The chain employs TRBV6-6 and TRBJ1-2, with D unresolved. V gave up 0 bases and J gave up 0 bases, with 11 bases separating them. CDR1 and CDR2 from the germline V gene are MNHNY and SVGAGI (reference sequence). The CDR3 consists of 16 residues. The CDR3 sequence is CASSYSRTPANYGYTF. CDR3 in DNA: TGTGCCAGCAGTTACTCACGGACCCCCGCTAACTATGGCTACACCTTC.

In this sample, this clonotype turned up many times. The chain links TRBV6-5 to TRBJ2-2; D not resolved. Germline V gene lookup returns CDR1 MNHEY and CDR2 SVGAGI. V was shortened by 5 bases and J by 6 bases, with 7 bases between the two germline ends. This CDR3 has 12 amino acids. DNA for the CDR3: TGTGCCAGCAGTCCATACTCCGGGGAGCTGTTTTTT. Translation: CASSPYSGELFF.

This clonotype was seen only a few times. This chain connects TRBV14 to TRBJ2-5; D is possibly TRBD1 (6 bases). Germline CDR1 and CDR2: SGHDN and FVKESK. This CDR3 region has 16 residues. Trimming removed 0 bases at V and 3 bases at J, with 14 bases between. This chain's CDR3 is CASSQDWTAPKETQYF. The CDR3 DNA is TGTGCCAGCAGCCAAGATTGGACAGCCCCCAAAGAGACCCAGTACTTC.

The gene calls are TRBV14 and TRBJ2-7; either TRBD1 or TRBD2 may fit D (5 bases each). The CDR3 runs 14 residues. Trimming shortened V by 1 base and J by 9 bases, and 16 bases separated the two germline ends. Germline CDR1 reads SGHDN; CDR2 reads FVKESK. The CDR3 DNA reads as TGTGCCAGCAGCCAAGTTAGGTCGGGGCTCGGGCAGTACTTC. It translates to CASSQVRSGLGQYF.

The CDR3 spells CSASRPIGSGDTQYF. The CDR3 DNA reads as TGCAGTGCTTCCCGACCTATAGGGAGTGGGGATACGCAGTATTTT. This chain connects TRBV20-1 to TRBJ2-3, with D possibly being TRBD2 (5 bases). The CDR3 has 15 residues. Germline CDR1 and CDR2: DFQATT and SNEGSKA (reference sequence). Trimming stripped 5 bases from V and 6 bases from J, with 21 bases between.

At least ten counts were recorded for this clonotype. The gene calls are TRBV7-2 and TRBJ2-3; 15 nucleotides align to TRBD2. Germline-derived CDR1 and CDR2 are SGHTA and FQGNSA. The junction had 9 bases not matched to a gene; V was cut back by 1 base and J by 7 bases. The CDR3 has 18 residues. The CDR3 spells CASSLEGTSGRNINTQYF. The CDR3, as DNA: TGTGCCAGCAGCTTAGAAGGGACTAGCGGGAGGAACATTAATACGCAGTATTTT.

This clonotype was counted between two and nine times. The J gene is TRBJ1-1, the V gene TRBV5-5; 8 bases match TRBD1. Germline loops: CDR1 SGHKS, CDR2 YYEKEE (reference sequence). With 1 base clipped from V and 0 bases from J, the junction kept 5 bases outside the gene matches. The CDR3 consists of 16 residues. CDR3 amino acids: CASSLTGTGLNTEAFF. In DNA form, the CDR3 reads TGTGCCAGCAGCTTGACCGGGACAGGTCTGAACACTGAAGCTTTCTTT.

This clonotype was seen at least ten times. The rearrangement uses TRBV29-1 and TRBJ1-1; D unclear. Per germline, CDR1 SQVTM and CDR2 ANQGSEA. V gave up 7 bases and J gave up 1 base, with 13 bases separating them. There are 13 residues in the CDR3. This CDR3 reads CSALVGTNTEAFF. In nucleotides, the CDR3 is TGCAGCGCCCTCGTAGGAACGAACACTGAAGCTTTCTTT.

This clonotype was seen only a few times. The rearrangement uses TRBV7-8 and TRBJ2-3; D tentatively fits TRBD1 or TRBD2 (6 bases each). This CDR3 region has 15 residues. V was clipped by 5 bases and J by 3 bases, with 15 bases between them. Germline assignment: CDR1 SGHVS and CDR2 FQNEAQ. This chain's CDR3 is CASSGGTLLTDTQYF. For the CDR3, the DNA is TGTGCCAGCAGCGGCGGGACACTACTAACAGATACGCAGTATTTT.

The chain recombines TRBV10-3 with TRBJ1-2; D remains unclear. CDR1 is ENHRY, CDR2 SYGVKD, per germline. V was pared by 3 bases and J by 3 bases, with 11 bases between. The CDR3 sequence is 14 residues long. Here the CDR3 DNA reads TGTGCCATCAGTGAAGTACAGAATCACTATGGCTACACCTTC. Residues: CAISEVQNHYGYTF.